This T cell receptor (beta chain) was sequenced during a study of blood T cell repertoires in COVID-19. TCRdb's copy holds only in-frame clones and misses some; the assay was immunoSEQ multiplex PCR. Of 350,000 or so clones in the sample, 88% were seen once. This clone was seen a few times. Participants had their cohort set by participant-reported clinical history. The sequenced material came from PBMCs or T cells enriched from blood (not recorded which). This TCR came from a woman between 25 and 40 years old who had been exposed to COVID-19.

CDR3 in amino acids: CASSRTGTGKTGNTIYF. CDR3 DNA sequence: TGCGCCAGCAGCCGCACCGGGACAGGGAAAACCGGAAACACCATATATTTT. J is TRBJ1-3 and V is TRBV5-1, with TRBD1 matching over 9 bases. The CDR3 loop spans 17 amino acids. The V and J ends lost 4 bases and 4 bases, in that order; junction bases with no gene match: 12. From germline, CDR1 is SGHRS and CDR2 YFSETQ.